Listed here is a single T cell receptor delta chain. This clone is judged medium-sized (0.01 to 0.1%). Its antigen is still unknown. No base qualities exist here, and no much larger clone lies one base off it. This sample stems from a study of delta chains in infants with herpesvirus infections (dated by TCRdb to the early 2020s). General notes on the study: The study prospectively followed a Ugandan infant birth cohort from birth to characterize gammadelta T cell responses to primary cytomegalovirus (CMV) infection. gammadelta TCRs were sequenced from PBMC of some 19 CMV-infected infants (one congenitally infected) and several CMV-uninfected infants with enough sample available. Blood samples from the infants were grouped into approximate ages of 1.5, 4, 8 and 12 months. Previously published Belgian fetal and cord blood gammadelta TCR data were included only for comparison and were not generated in this cohort.

Overall study results and their limits: The public clonotype was detected only at the first time point after infection and was not found in uninfected infants or in infants infected after 120 days. In CMV-uninfected infants, the public clonotype might still exist at levels below the detection limit. The authors noted a small sample size and no race- or environment-matched controls, since nearly all Ugandans acquire CMV before adulthood.

Pregnant women getting prenatal care were recruited in Kampala, Uganda, and their infants were enrolled; maternal HIV status had to be documented. Home visits to families took place weekly, and collection of infant clinical information, oral swabs and peripheral blood began at 6 weeks of age and was repeated every 4 months after that. Blood was drawn into heparin tubes, and PBMC were separated by Ficoll-Paque density gradient centrifugation and then cryopreserved. The protocol used for the library was RT-PCR. To generate TCR cDNA, RNA from PBMC was reverse transcribed using SuperScript II together with primers specific for the gamma chain and the delta chain. After purification with AMPure XP beads, the cDNA was amplified and indexed with Illumina adapters using the Nextera XT Index Kit. gammadelta TCR libraries were sequenced on an Illumina MiSeq with a V2 300-cycle kit. The paper's processing steps were these. Using MiXCR v2.1.12, CDR3 sequences were assembled, and reads were mapped onto D, J and V genes obtained from GenBank. Repertoire analyses of the CDR3 clonotypes were performed with VDJtools v1.2.1. TCRdb reanalyzed the public reads with the CATT caller, and identical DNA sequences were merged afterwards. V and J calls and clone size were set by TCRdb, not the authors. The sample table holds approximately 1,500 delta-chain clones, of which around 7% were seen once. 3% to 4.5% of the sample belongs to the ten largest clones.

Sequencing used peripheral blood, obtained at time point 1 of longitudinal follow-up. This receptor was identified in a human donor who was a Ugandan infant, either HIV-exposed or HIV-unexposed (not recorded which).

The CDR3 region: CALGLGDTMGTDKLIF. Here is the DNA: TGTGCTCTCGGGTTGGGGGATACGATGGGGACCGATAAACTCATCTTT. The rearranged chain carries TRDV1 and TRDJ1; TRDD3 fits 11 bases in the junction. Per the germline V gene, TSWWSYY is the CDR1 and QGS is the CDR2. Inclusive of the bounding cysteine and phenylalanine, the CDR3 is 16 residues long. Just CDR3 DNA is preserved here, 48 bases in frame from base 1. Here V drops 9 bases and J drops 2 bases, and the junction holds 11 bases not matched to any gene.